The sequence of this TCR beta chain was determined in a study of PD-L1 blockade in urothelial cancer. Study information: As for prior chemotherapy regimens, patients had received 0 to 3. The researchers analyzed blood 3 weeks (second dose) and 6 weeks after treatment start. Broader study findings: Below-median pretreatment blood TCR clonality was a predictor of better survival. In blood at 3 weeks, tumor-associated clones expanded more among patients with durable benefit.

Profiling relied on immunoSEQ multiplex PCR, and the TCRdb table lists in-frame clones only, not all of them. The table includes tens of thousands of clones, approximately 80% detected once. Germline CDR1 reads SSHAT; CDR2 reads FNYEAQ (reference sequence). This CDR3 spans 13 amino acids. Stated time point: pretreatment peripheral blood. About this clone itself: Its target is unknown. The junction does not match germline at one end; this may be a read error.

J is TRBJ2-5 and V is TRBV7-7, with D tentatively TRBD2 (5 bases). This TCR came from a man between 65 and 85 years old with urothelial cancer. Sequences were derived from PBMCs, sampled around atezolizumab (anti-PD-L1) treatment. CDR3 in DNA: TGTGCTAGCAGCTTTACGGGGCAAGAGACCCAGTACTTC. Residues: CASSFTGQETQYF.